Presented here are 7 T cell receptor beta chains from one specimen sequenced in a study of blood T cell repertoires in COVID-19. Profiled with immunoSEQ multiplex PCR; TCRdb holds only in-frame clones, not every one. Among approximately 90,000 clones, roughly 89% were seen once, and the ten largest hold more than 3%. Material for sequencing was peripheral blood. The origin of the receptors is a woman between 65 and 79 years old with acute or convalescent COVID-19.

The chain links TRBV5-1 to TRBJ2-1, with TRBD2 matching 7 bases. The CDR3 runs 13 residues. The trim removed 7 bases at V and 3 bases at J, leaving 4 bases unmatched. From germline, CDR1 is SGHRS and CDR2 YFSETQ. CDR3 sequence: CASRSSGYNEQFF. Written as DNA, the CDR3 is TGCGCCAGCCGATCTAGCGGCTACAATGAGCAGTTCTTC.

This clone was observed a few times. The rearrangement links TRBV7-8 to TRBJ1-6, with D perhaps matching TRBD1 (5 bases). Germline-derived CDR1 and CDR2 are SGHVS and FQNEAQ. The CDR3 covers 17 residues. V dropped 6 bases and J dropped 0 bases, with 15 bases sitting between them. Written as DNA, the CDR3 is TGTGCCAGCAGGGAACGACAGAGCGTCTCCTATAATTCACCCCTCCACTTT. Translation: CASRERQSVSYNSPLHF.

V gene TRBV19 combines with J gene TRBJ1-3; 9 bases fit TRBD1. The CDR3 is 16 amino acids. Germline loops: CDR1 LNHDA, CDR2 SQIVND (reference sequence). J lost 0 bases, V lost 6 bases, and 6 bases had no gene match. The CDR3 DNA reads as TGTGCCAGTAGGGACAGGGGCCGAGGCTCTGGAAACACCATATATTTT. Residues: CASRDRGRGSGNTIYF.

V gene TRBV9 combines with J gene TRBJ2-2, with 11 bases identical to TRBD1. V trimming: 2 bases; J trimming: 4 bases; junction bases outside the gene matches: 1. Germline loops: CDR1 SGDLS, CDR2 YYNGEE. The CDR3 contains 15 residues. Here the CDR3 reads CASSVGTGGTGELFF. CDR3 sequence (DNA): TGTGCCAGCAGCGTGGGGACAGGGGGCACCGGGGAGCTGTTTTTT.

J is TRBJ2-7 and V is TRBV10-3; 8 bases align to TRBD1. Losses at the gene ends were 6 bases for V and 3 bases for J; bases not matched to a gene: 1. This CDR3 is built from 12 residues. CDR1 and CDR2 (germline): ENHRY, SYGVKD. The CDR3 DNA is TGTGCCATCAGCGACAGGGGCTACGAGCAGTACTTC. Its translation: CAISDRGYEQYF.

The rearrangement links TRBV5-4 to TRBJ1-1, with D perhaps TRBD1 (5 bases). Trimming cost V 0 bases and J 4 bases, with 16 bases left between them. This CDR3 region has 16 residues. The germline CDR1 and CDR2 sequences are SGHNT and YYREEE (reference sequence). Written as DNA, the CDR3 is TGTGCCAGCAGCTTGGATATGGGGACCGGGGGCACTGAAGCTTTCTTT. Protein sequence: CASSLDMGTGGTEAFF.

This clone showed up just once. This sequence joins TRBV3-1 (or the pseudogene TRBV3-2) and TRBJ2-3; 9 nucleotides align to TRBD2. V trimming: 4 bases; J trimming: 6 bases; junction bases outside the gene matches: 14. CDR3 length: 17 residues. Germline V gives CDR1 LGHDT, CDR2 YNNKEL (reference sequence). CDR3 nucleotides: TGTGCCAGCAGCCCCCCGTCTAGCGGGGTTAAGATGGATACGCAGTATTTT. This gives the protein CASSPPSSGVKMDTQYF.